These T cell receptor beta chains were read from a single sample in a study of T cell responses to AZD1222 COVID-19 vaccine. TCRdb keeps only in-frame clones here, not all; method: immunoSEQ multiplex PCR. This table has just over 90,000 clones, 80% to 90% appearing once. The source material was peripheral blood, sampled 28 days after the second AZD1222 dose. The receptors derive from an adult who received the AZD1222 COVID-19 vaccine. Both conserved end residues are part of each CDR3. The order of the fields is CDR3 length, V gene, J gene, CDR3 protein.

13	TRBV29-1	TRBJ2-7	CSVEVVRGYEQYF
14	TRBV5-1	TRBJ1-2	CASSLAAGLSGYTF
17	TRBV3-1/TRBV3-2	TRBJ2-5	CASSTRAIRDMRETQYF
16	TRBV5-1	TRBJ2-1	CASSSPAGSSYNEQFF
17	TRBV30	TRBJ2-1	CAWSVLRTSGGAGEQFF
15	TRBV5-8	TRBJ2-3	CASSLDGRGTDTQYF
15	TRBV6-5	TRBJ2-3	CASNPGQGSPWTQYF
13	TRBV11-2	TRBJ2-5	CASSLRSEETQYF
18	TRBV5-1	TRBJ1-5	CASSLVPLEANVNQPQHF
16	TRBV10-3	TRBJ2-1	CAIRDPGQGYYNEQFF
14	TRBV19	TRBJ1-2	CASSIAGTGKGYTF
13	TRBV6-5	TRBJ1-5	CASSRVSNQPQHF
15	TRBV7-8	TRBJ1-5	CASSLAIAGNQPQHF
16	TRBV6-4	TRBJ2-2	CASSYEGRANTGELFF
15	TRBV10-3	TRBJ2-1	CAIRGDTSSYNEQFF
16	TRBV29-1	TRBJ1-2	CSVESTQRTEGYGYTF
16	TRBV27	TRBJ2-3	CASSLSRLAGTDTQYF
19	TRBV5-5	TRBJ1-5	CASSTGTGAYSDSNQPQHF
15	TRBV7-9	TRBJ2-5	CASSFWTGGEETQYF
13	TRBV5-1	TRBJ2-7	CASGFGREVEQYF
13	TRBV12-3/TRBV12-4	TRBJ1-2	CASKQSKRYGYTF
14	TRBV7-8	TRBJ2-7	CASRLTSGETEQYF
14	TRBV30	TRBJ2-7	CAWTLGAIAHEQYF
13	TRBV10-3	TRBJ1-5	CAIQGSVNQPQHF
14	TRBV5-4	TRBJ2-1	CASSLEGLAREQFF
16	TRBV6-2/TRBV6-3	TRBJ2-2	CASSWKGTTNTGELFF
15	TRBV6-4	TRBJ1-5	CASSEQQGMGQPQHF
12	TRBV30	TRBJ1-2	CAWSSGVYGYTF
12	TRBV6-6	TRBJ1-1	CASRPADTEAFF
14	TRBV5-1	TRBJ2-3	CASSLAGETDTQYF
15	TRBV29-1	TRBJ1-1	CSVAPGQGMNTEAFF